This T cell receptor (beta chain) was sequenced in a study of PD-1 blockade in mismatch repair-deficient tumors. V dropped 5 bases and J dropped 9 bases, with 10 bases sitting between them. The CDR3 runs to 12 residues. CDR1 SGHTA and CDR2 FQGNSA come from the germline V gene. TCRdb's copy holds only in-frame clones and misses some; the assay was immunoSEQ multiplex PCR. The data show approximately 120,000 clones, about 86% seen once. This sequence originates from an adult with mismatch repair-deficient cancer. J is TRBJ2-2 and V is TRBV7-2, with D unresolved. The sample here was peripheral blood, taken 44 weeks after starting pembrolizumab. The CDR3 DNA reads TGTGCCAGCAGCCCGATAGGGCGGGAGCTGTTTTTT. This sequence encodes CASSPIGRELFF.